These T cell receptor beta chains were read from a single sample in a study of T cell responses to AZD1222 COVID-19 vaccine. Only in-frame clones appear in the TCRdb table, and some are missing; sequencing was by immunoSEQ multiplex PCR. The data hold roughly 98,000 clones, with 88% observed a single time. This sample comprised peripheral blood, obtained 28 days after the second AZD1222 dose. The origin of the receptors is an adult who received the AZD1222 COVID-19 vaccine. The CDR3 runs from the conserved cysteine through the conserved F or W. A D gene is named only where the DNA matches it firmly. Not every row has a clone size; where given, it reads once, few, many or a size class.

DNA	CDR3	V	J	D	size
TGCGCCAGCAGCTTGGTCGGGGACTACGAGCAGTACTTC	CASSLVGDYEQYF	TRBV5-1	TRBJ2-7	NA	NA
TGTGCCAGCCATAGGAACTTCTATGGCTACACCTTC	CASHRNFYGYTF	TRBV6-5	TRBJ1-2	NA	NA
TGCGCCAGCAGCTCCCCGGGACAGGGGTATGGCTACACCTTC	CASSSPGQGYGYTF	TRBV5-1	TRBJ1-2	TRBD1	NA
TGTGCCTGGAGACGTCGGTTTGGTGAAGCTTTCTTT	CAWRRRFGEAFF	TRBV30	TRBJ1-1	NA	NA
TGTGCCAGCAGCCCGGGGACAGGTTACACAGATACGCAGTATTTT	CASSPGTGYTDTQYF	TRBV11-3	TRBJ2-3	TRBD1	NA
TGTGCCAGCAGCCGGGGACAGTACCAAGAGACCCAGTACTTC	CASSRGQYQETQYF	TRBV5-6	TRBJ2-5	TRBD1	NA
TGTGCCAGTAGTATAGCCCCCGGAAGCACAGATACGCAGTATTTT	CASSIAPGSTDTQYF	TRBV19	TRBJ2-3	NA	NA
TGTGCCAGCAGCCCGACAGGGAACTACGAGCAGTACTTC	CASSPTGNYEQYF	TRBV5-6	TRBJ2-7	TRBD1	once
TGTGCCAGCAGCTTTGCTAGCGGGGGGCAAGAGACCCAGTACTTC	CASSFASGGQETQYF	TRBV7-9	TRBJ2-5	TRBD2	NA
TGTGCCTCAAGATCCAGGGGGCCGGAGACCCAGTACTTC	CASRSRGPETQYF	TRBV12-3/TRBV12-4	TRBJ2-5	TRBD1	few
TGTGCCAGCAGTCTGTACCACACTGAAGCTTTCTTT	CASSLYHTEAFF	TRBV6-2/TRBV6-3	TRBJ1-1	NA	NA
TGTGCCAGCAGCTTAGTTGGACTAGCGGGAGGGGCAGATACGCAGTATTTT	CASSLVGLAGGADTQYF	TRBV7-2	TRBJ2-3	TRBD2	NA
TGTGCCAGTAGTCGACGGACAGGGGACTATGGCTACACCTTC	CASSRRTGDYGYTF	TRBV19	TRBJ1-2	TRBD1	NA
TGTGCCAGCAGCGTAGGCCGCAGCTCTGGAAACACCATATATTTT	CASSVGRSSGNTIYF	TRBV9	TRBJ1-3	NA	NA
TGCGCCAGCAGCTTGGGTAGCGGGATCTTAGGGGACAATGAGCAGTTCTTC	CASSLGSGILGDNEQFF	TRBV5-1	TRBJ2-1	TRBD2	NA
TGTGCCAGCAGCTTACGGCTAGCGGGGCGCACAGATACGCAGTATTTT	CASSLRLAGRTDTQYF	TRBV7-3	TRBJ2-3	TRBD2	NA
TGTGCCAGCAGCTCCATTTTCCCCGGACCCAAGGGAGACACCGGGGAGCTGTTTTTT	CASSSIFPGPKGDTGELFF	TRBV27	TRBJ2-2	NA	NA
TGCGCCAGCAGCCACCGAACGACAGGGCCTCTCCAGCCCCAGCATTTT	CASSHRTTGPLQPQHF	TRBV4-1	TRBJ1-5	TRBD1	NA
TGCGCCAGCAGCTCCTCCACACGGGAGTGGCAAGAGACCCAGTACTTC	CASSSSTREWQETQYF	TRBV5-1	TRBJ2-5	NA	once
TGCGCCAGCAGCTTCGATGACGAGCAGTACTTC	CASSFDDEQYF	TRBV5-1	TRBJ2-7	NA	NA
TGTGCCAGCAGCCGCCCAGGGGCTCTAGAGACCCAGTACTTC	CASSRPGALETQYF	TRBV11-1	TRBJ2-5	NA	NA
TGTGCCAGCAGCCGAGAGAGGCAGGGGGATGGCTACACCTTC	CASSRERQGDGYTF	TRBV4-2	TRBJ1-2	TRBD1	NA
TGCAGCGTAACGGGACAGGGGGTCGGTGGCTACACCTTC	CSVTGQGVGGYTF	TRBV29-1	TRBJ1-2	TRBD1	NA
TGCGCCAGCAGTGGAGGGGGCCGTGAAAAACTGTTTTTT	CASSGGGREKLFF	TRBV10-2	TRBJ1-4	TRBD1	NA
TGTGCCAGCAGCTTCACTAGCGGGTCCTCTAATGAGCAGTTCTTC	CASSFTSGSSNEQFF	TRBV7-3	TRBJ2-1	TRBD2	few
TGTGCCAGCAGTTTCGGGCCCAGACAGATTAATTCACCCCTCCACTTT	CASSFGPRQINSPLHF	TRBV27	TRBJ1-6	NA	NA
TGCGCCAGCAGCTTGGTGTCAGGGACGAACACTGAAGCTTTCTTT	CASSLVSGTNTEAFF	TRBV5-1	TRBJ1-1	NA	NA
TGTGCTAGTGGTACCCGGGACAGGGGATGGTTTGGAGCTTTCTTT	CASGTRDRGWFGAFF	TRBV12-5	TRBJ1-1	TRBD1	NA
TGTGCCAGCAGTGCCCGACAGGGGGTGGGTGGCTACACCTTC	CASSARQGVGGYTF	TRBV28	TRBJ1-2	TRBD1	NA
TGTGCCAGCAGCACAGGGATGCGCTACGAGCAGTACTTC	CASSTGMRYEQYF	TRBV2	TRBJ2-7	NA	NA
TGCGCCAGCAGTTCGGGACAGGGGAACAACTATGGCTACACCTTC	CASSSGQGNNYGYTF	TRBV5-1	TRBJ1-2	TRBD1	NA
TGTGCCAGCCGAATAGCGGGAGATTTCTCCTACGAGCAGTACTTC	CASRIAGDFSYEQYF	TRBV19	TRBJ2-7	TRBD2	NA
TGTGCCAGCAATATGAAAAGGGACACCGGGGAGCTGTTTTTT	CASNMKRDTGELFF	TRBV2	TRBJ2-2	NA	NA
TGCGCCAGCAGCCTCCGGGGCACCGGGAAGCTGTTTTTT	CASSLRGTGKLFF	TRBV4-1	TRBJ2-2	NA	NA
TGCGCCAGCAGCTTGACTAGCGGGAGGGGGAATGAGCAGTTCTTC	CASSLTSGRGNEQFF	TRBV5-1	TRBJ2-1	TRBD2	NA
TGTGCCAGCAGCTTGACAGTGGGTTATGGCTACACCTTC	CASSLTVGYGYTF	TRBV5-6	TRBJ1-2	NA	few
TGTGCCAGCAGCGTATCTCTAGGGACTAGCGGGAGATATAGCGTCCTGACTTTC	CASSVSLGTSGRYSVLTF	TRBV9	TRBJ2-6	TRBD2	NA
TGTGCCAGCAGCTTCGGACTAGCGGAGGCCTACGAGCAGTACTTC	CASSFGLAEAYEQYF	TRBV5-6	TRBJ2-7	TRBD2	NA
TGTGCCAGTAGTATCGGACAATTCTCTGGGGCCAACGTCCTGACTTTC	CASSIGQFSGANVLTF	TRBV19	TRBJ2-6	NA	NA
TGTGCCAGCAGTTTGTACGGACAGTCGAACACTGAAGCTTTCTTT	CASSLYGQSNTEAFF	TRBV28	TRBJ1-1	NA	few
TGTGCCAGCGCAGGGGGCCCCAACACTGAAGCTTTCTTT	CASAGGPNTEAFF	TRBV7-2	TRBJ1-1	TRBD1	once
TGCAGCGTTGAAGATTCCGGGATCGAGCAGTACTTC	CSVEDSGIEQYF	TRBV29-1	TRBJ2-7	NA	NA
TGTGCCAGCTCACCACAATCGACAGGGAACTCTGGGGCCAACGTCCTGACTTTC	CASSPQSTGNSGANVLTF	TRBV18	TRBJ2-6	TRBD1	once
TGTGCCAGTCTGGGGGGGCGCATGTTTCGAGAGACCCAGTACTTC	CASLGGRMFRETQYF	TRBV28	TRBJ2-5	NA	NA
TGCGCCAGCAGCTTGGAACTAGCGGATGAGCAGTACTTC	CASSLELADEQYF	TRBV5-1	TRBJ2-7	TRBD2	few
TGTGCCAGTAGTGTCGGGACGGAAGCTAATCAGCCCCAGCATTTT	CASSVGTEANQPQHF	TRBV19	TRBJ1-5	NA	NA
TGTGCCTGGAGTGTAGGGGAGACCCAGTACTTC	CAWSVGETQYF	TRBV30	TRBJ2-5	NA	NA
TGTGCCTGGAGTGCATATCGACAGGGAGGGGCTGGAAGGAGCAATCAGCCCCAGCATTTT	CAWSAYRQGGAGRSNQPQHF	TRBV30	TRBJ1-5	TRBD1	NA
TGTGCCAGCAGTTTTGGACAGCTCGGTCAAGAGACCCAGTACTTC	CASSFGQLGQETQYF	TRBV6-6	TRBJ2-5	NA	NA
TGTGCCAGGAGATACCAAGAGACCCAGTACTTC	CARRYQETQYF	TRBV27	TRBJ2-5	NA	NA
TGTGCCAGCAGTCGTACAGCTACCTACAATGAGCAGTTCTTC	CASSRTATYNEQFF	TRBV28	TRBJ2-1	NA	NA
TGTGCCAGCAGTGAATGGATTAATTCACCCCTCCACTTT	CASSEWINSPLHF	TRBV6-1	TRBJ1-6	NA	once
TGTGCCAGCAGCTTAGGGACAGGGGGTGGGGAGACCCAGTACTTC	CASSLGTGGGETQYF	TRBV7-7	TRBJ2-5	TRBD1	NA
TGTGCCAGCAGCTTAGGGGGTGCCTCCACAGATACGCAGTATTTT	CASSLGGASTDTQYF	TRBV7-9	TRBJ2-3	NA	once